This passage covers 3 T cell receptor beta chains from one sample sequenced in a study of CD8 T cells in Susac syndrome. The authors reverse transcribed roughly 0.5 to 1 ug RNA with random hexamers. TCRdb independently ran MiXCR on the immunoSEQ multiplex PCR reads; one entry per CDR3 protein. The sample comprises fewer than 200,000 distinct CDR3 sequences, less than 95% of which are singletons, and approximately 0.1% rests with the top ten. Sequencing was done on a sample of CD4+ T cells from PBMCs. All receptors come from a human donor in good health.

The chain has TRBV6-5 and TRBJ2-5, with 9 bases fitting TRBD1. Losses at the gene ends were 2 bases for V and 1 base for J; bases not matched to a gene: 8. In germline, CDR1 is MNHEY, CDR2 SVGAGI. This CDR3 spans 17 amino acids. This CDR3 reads CASSYGPGQGSQETQYF. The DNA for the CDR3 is TGTGCCAGCAGTTACGGTCCGGGACAGGGTAGCCAAGAGACCCAGTACTTC.

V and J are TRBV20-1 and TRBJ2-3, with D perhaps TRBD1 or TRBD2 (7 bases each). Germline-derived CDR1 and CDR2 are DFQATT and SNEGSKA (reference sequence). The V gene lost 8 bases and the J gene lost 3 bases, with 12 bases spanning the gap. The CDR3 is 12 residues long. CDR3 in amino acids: CSSGGGTDTQYF. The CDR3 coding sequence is TGCAGTTCAGGGGGGGGTACAGATACGCAGTATTTT.

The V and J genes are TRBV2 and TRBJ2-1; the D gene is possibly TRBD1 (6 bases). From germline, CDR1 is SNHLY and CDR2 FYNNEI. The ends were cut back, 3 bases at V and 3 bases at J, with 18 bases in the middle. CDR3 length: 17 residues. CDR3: CASSDFKVRTDYNEQFF. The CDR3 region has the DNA TGTGCCAGCAGTGACTTTAAGGTTCGGACAGACTACAATGAGCAGTTCTTC.